Following are 28 T cell receptor beta chains from one sample sequenced in a study of T cells in Graves' hyperthyroidism and ophthalmopathy. RNA transcripts provided the source from which TCR beta CDR3 regions were amplified. The TCR CDR3 first-round RT-PCR relied on the HTBI primer set. TCRdb redid the calling of the multiplex PCR reads with MiXCR, one entry per CDR3 protein. The sample lists 92,000 or so distinct CDR3 sequences, approximately 56% seen once, with about 25% in the top ten. Specimen: blood. The source is a woman aged 40 to 50 with Graves' hyperthyroidism.

V usage is TRBV10-3 and J usage is TRBJ2-5; the D is unclear. V was cut by 4 bases and J by 1 base, with 7 bases left in between. The CDR3 contains 13 residues. Germline values: CDR1 ENHRY, CDR2 SYGVKD. CDR3 sequence: CAISGQVQETQYF. The CDR3 coding sequence is TGTGCCATCAGTGGGCAGGTCCAAGAGACCCAGTACTTC.

This clonotype came up once. A clone one base away is much larger, so this may be a read error. The rearrangement joins TRBV7-2 to TRBJ1-1; the match to TRBD1 covers 7 bases. In germline, CDR1 is SGHTA, CDR2 FQGNSA. The CDR3 is 13 residues long. The CDR3 sequence: CASSLQGGFEAFF. In DNA, the CDR3 is TGCGCCAGCAGTCTCCAGGGGGGGTTTGAAGCTTTCTTT.

This clonotype was counted at least ten times. The V call is TRBV15, the J call TRBJ2-2; possibly TRBD2 for D (6 bases). This CDR3 has 16 amino acids. Germline CDR1 reads LNHNV; CDR2 reads YYDKDF (reference sequence). Deletions cut 3 bases from V and 2 bases from J, with 13 bases between. DNA for the CDR3: TGTGCCACCAGCAGCCCCTCTACTAGCAACACCGGGGAGCTGTTTTTT. Protein product: CATSSPSTSNTGELFF.

This clonotype occurred a few times. This chain uses TRBV20-1 with TRBJ2-5, with 8 bases aligning to TRBD2. Germline loops: CDR1 DFQATT, CDR2 SNEGSKA (reference sequence). This CDR3 spans 14 amino acids. Trimming removed 4 bases from V and 4 bases from J; junction bases left unmatched: 8. CDR3 protein: CSAIPGSGRETQYF. DNA for the CDR3: TGCAGTGCTATCCCCGGAAGCGGGAGAGAGACCCAGTACTTC.

The table lists this clonotype with many counts. This sequence joins TRBV28 and TRBJ2-7; possibly TRBD1 for D (6 bases). The CDR3 runs 13 residues. The germline gives CDR1 MDHEN, CDR2 SYDVKM. The V and J ends lost 8 bases and 1 base respectively, with 12 bases between them. The CDR3: CASLLTGSYEQYF. The CDR3 bases are TGTGCCAGCCTTTTGACAGGTTCCTACGAGCAGTACTTC.

This clonotype was detected ten times or more. CDR3 coding DNA: TGTGCCAGTAGTATAAGGACAGGCTCCTACGAGCAGTACTTC. Amino acids: CASSIRTGSYEQYF. V gene TRBV19 combines with J gene TRBJ2-7, with 7 bases matching TRBD1. The CDR3 is made up of 14 amino acids. The trim removed 2 bases at V and 0 bases at J, leaving 1 base unmatched. Germline-derived CDR1 and CDR2 are LNHDA and SQIVND (reference sequence).

A note on this clonotype: This sequence may be a read error, since a much larger clone differs from it by one base. The rearrangement joins TRBV7-9 to TRBJ2-7, with 10 positions matching TRBD2. Trimming cost V 4 bases and J 6 bases; bases outside gene matches: 9. Germline CDR1 SEHNR, CDR2 FQNEAQ (reference sequence). The CDR3 consists of 15 residues. This CDR3 is CASSSVAGGTCEQYF. CDR3 DNA sequence: TGTGCCAGCAGCTCCGTAGCGGGAGGTACCTGCGAGCAGTACTTC.

About this clonotype: A read error may explain this, as a much larger clone is one base away. The conserved closing phenylalanine or tryptophan is absent in this CDR3, likely reflecting a read error. The chain uses TRBV5-1 and TRBJ1-2; 9 bases are shared with TRBD1. J gave up 5 bases and V 6 bases, and 11 bases lay outside the gene matches. This CDR3 spans 15 amino acids. Germline CDR1 is SGHRS and CDR2 is YFSETQ. CDR3: CASKGGTGFQYGYTL. The CDR3, as DNA: TGCGCCAGCAAAGGAGGGACAGGGTTTCAGTATGGCTACACCCTC.

This chain connects TRBV29-1 to TRBJ2-6; 7 positions agree with TRBD2. V lost 2 bases, J lost 8 bases, and 0 bases stayed unmatched. The CDR3 contains 12 residues. Germline CDR1 is SQVTM and CDR2 is ANQGSEA. CDR3 DNA sequence: TGCAGCGTTGAAAGCGGGACCAACGTCCTGACTTTC. The encoded protein is CSVESGTNVLTF.

The rearrangement links TRBV20-1 to TRBJ2-5; D perhaps matches TRBD2 (5 bases). Trimming cost V 5 bases and J 5 bases, with 12 bases left between them. This CDR3 has 12 residues. The germline V gene encodes CDR1 DFQATT and CDR2 SNEGSKA (reference sequence). Here the CDR3 reads CSAPGDGETQYF. The CDR3 DNA is TGCAGTGCTCCCGGGGATGGGGAGACCCAGTACTTC.

The gene calls are TRBV29-1 and TRBJ2-7; D may be TRBD2 (6 bases). From germline, CDR1 is SQVTM and CDR2 ANQGSEA. The CDR3 is made up of 14 amino acids. Trimming shortened V by 2 bases and J by 2 bases, and 13 bases separated the two germline ends. The CDR3 reads CSVELGTGPYEQYF. DNA of the CDR3: TGCAGCGTTGAACTTGGGACTGGCCCCTACGAGCAGTACTTC.

This chain joins TRBV7-2 and TRBJ1-1; D may be TRBD1 (6 bases). Looked up from germline, CDR1 is SGHTA and CDR2 is FQGNSA. V lost 5 bases and J lost 3, with 16 bases in between. The CDR3 runs 15 residues. CDR3 in amino acids: CASSAQGMRDTEAFF. The DNA for the CDR3 is TGTGCCAGCAGCGCGCAGGGGATGAGGGACACTGAAGCTTTCTTT. The variable domain in full, with the rest retrieved from reference TRBV7-2 and TRBJ1-1, is GAGVSQSPSNKVTEKGKDVELRCDPISGHTALYWYRQSLGQGLEFLIYFQGNSAPDKSGLPSDRFSAERTGGSVSTLTIQRTQQEDSAVYLCASSAQGMRDTEAFFGQGTRLTVV.

This clonotype was counted many times. The chain carries TRBV13 and TRBJ2-2; D remains ambiguous. Trimming removed 4 bases from V and 3 bases from J, with 15 bases in between. Per the germline V gene, CDR1 is PRHDT and CDR2 is FYEKMQ (reference sequence). This CDR3 is built from 16 residues. CDR3 protein: CASSSLVDIYTGELFF. Written as DNA, the CDR3 is TGTGCCAGCAGCTCCCTAGTAGACATTTACACCGGGGAGCTGTTTTTT.

To note about this clonotype: One base away lies a much larger clone, so this may be a sequencing read error. V is TRBV12-3 or TRBV12-4 and J is TRBJ1-2; 8 bases agree with TRBD1. The CDR3 consists of 14 residues. The trim removed 7 bases at V and 12 bases at J, leaving 16 bases unmatched. CDR3 sequence reads: CASIKERTGRGHTF. CDR3 in DNA: TGTGCCAGCATTAAAGAAAGGACAGGGAGGGGCCACACCTTC.

This clonotype occurred many times. The chain has TRBV19 and TRBJ2-7; no firm D call. The CDR3 is 11 residues long. Trimming removed 8 bases from V and 3 bases from J, with 8 bases in between. Germline V gene data show CDR1 as LNHDA and CDR2 as SQIVND (reference sequence). CDR3 residues: CASGWDYEQYF. CDR3 coding DNA: TGTGCCAGTGGTTGGGACTACGAGCAGTACTTC. The variable domain in full, completed from reference TRBV19 and TRBJ2-7, reads DGGITQSPKYLFRKEGQNVTLSCEQNLNHDAMYWYRQDPGQGLRLIYYSQIVNDFQKGDIAEGYSVSREKKESFPLTVTSAQKNPTAFYLCASGWDYEQYFGPGTRLTVT.

The V call is TRBV29-1, the J call TRBJ2-7, with 7 nucleotides matching TRBD1. The CDR3 extends over 13 amino acids. With V trimmed by 5 bases and J by 2 bases, 6 bases remained unmatched. Germline values: CDR1 SQVTM, CDR2 ANQGSEA. As DNA, the CDR3 is TGCAGCGTTACCGGGACAGTGACCTACGAGCAGTACTTC. Its translation: CSVTGTVTYEQYF.

This clonotype was seen repeatedly, ten times or more. The chain links TRBV7-2 to TRBJ2-7, with D possibly matching TRBD2 (6 bases). The CDR3 has 15 amino acids. CDR1 is SGHTA and CDR2 is FQGNSA in the germline V gene. V lost 7 bases and J lost 2, with 18 bases in between. The chain's CDR3 is CASTPGFGGPYEQYF. CDR3 nucleotides: TGTGCCAGCACCCCGGGGTTCGGGGGACCCTACGAGCAGTACTTC.

The J gene is TRBJ1-2, the V gene TRBV7-2; TRBD1 is a possible D gene (5 bases). V lost 8 bases and J lost 6, with 22 bases in between. Per germline, CDR1 SGHTA and CDR2 FQGNSA. The CDR3 is 15 residues long. CDR3 loop: CASGLAGGPGDGYTF. CDR3 DNA sequence: TGTGCCAGCGGGCTAGCGGGAGGGCCGGGGGATGGCTACACCTTC.

This clonotype was seen just once. The chain joins TRBV5-1 to TRBJ1-5, with a tentative D call TRBD1 (5 bases). This CDR3 spans 14 amino acids. V was shortened by 0 bases and J by 6 bases, with 10 bases between the two germline ends. Germline V gene sequence: CDR1 SGHRS, CDR2 YFSETQ. Here the CDR3 reads CASSLEGTPQPQHF. The CDR3 DNA follows: TGCGCCAGCAGCTTGGAGGGGACGCCTCAGCCCCAGCATTTT.

This clonotype was found once. This likely comes from a read error, as the CDR3 has no conserved phenylalanine or tryptophan at its end. The DNA is omitted, as the CDR3 cannot be located on it reliably, and the CDR3 follows TCRdb's listing. The J gene is TRBJ1-3, the V gene TRBV10-3. Ends included, the CDR3 has 12 residues. CDR1 and CDR2 (germline): ENHRY, SYGVKD. The CDR3 sequence is CAISGPRLAANT.

This clonotype was picked up many times. V usage is TRBV12-3 or TRBV12-4 and J usage is TRBJ1-3; D is uncertain. The CDR3 contains 15 residues. Trimming took off 6 bases at V and 0 bases at J, with 12 bases between the two ends. The CDR3 here is CASRGSSSSGNTIYF. The CDR3 coding sequence is TGTGCCAGCAGGGGCAGTTCAAGCTCTGGAAACACCATATATTTT.

The genes are TRBV7-2 and TRBJ1-2, with D unclear. The germline CDR1 and CDR2 sequences are SGHTA and FQGNSA. Trimming stripped 5 bases from V and 3 bases from J, with 16 bases between. The CDR3 length is 15 residues. For the CDR3, the DNA is TGTGCCAGCAGCCAGTATCTTACACTGGACTATGGCTACACCTTC. Residues: CASSQYLTLDYGYTF.

This chain links TRBV9 with TRBJ2-5; D may correspond to TRBD1 or TRBD2 (7 bases each). With 4 bases removed from V and 4 bases from J, the gap between germline ends came to 23 bases. This CDR3 is 17 amino acids long. Looked up from germline, CDR1 is SGDLS and CDR2 is YYNGEE. The CDR3 loop reads CASSPLTGRGLGETQYF. CDR3 coding DNA: TGTGCCAGCAGCCCACTGACAGGGAGGGGATTAGGAGAGACCCAGTACTTC.

Comment on this clonotype: Since a much larger clone is just one base distant, this may be a read error. V is TRBV5-1 and J is TRBJ1-2, with a possible D match to TRBD1 (5 bases). Germline CDR1 and CDR2: SGHRS and YFSETQ. The CDR3 is made up of 12 amino acids. CDR3 in DNA: TGTACCAGCAGCGTCAGGGATGGGGGCTACACCTTC. Translation: CTSSVRDGGYTF.

The CDR3 loop reads CSASGGGGYEQYF. For the CDR3, the DNA is TGCAGTGCTAGCGGCGGAGGTGGGTACGAGCAGTACTTC. J is TRBJ2-7 and V is TRBV20-1; D may be TRBD2 (5 bases). The CDR3 covers 13 residues. Germline V lookup: CDR1 DFQATT, CDR2 SNEGSKA (reference sequence). Between the trimmed V and J ends, which lost 3 bases and 4 bases, there was a span of 13 bases.

This clonotype was seen at least ten times. J is TRBJ2-3 and V is TRBV7-9; D is unresolved. Germline CDR1 SEHNR, CDR2 FQNEAQ (reference sequence). The V gene lost 5 bases and the J gene lost 5 bases, with 8 bases spanning the gap. CDR3 length: 12 residues. The CDR3 is CASSELVDTQYF. The CDR3 DNA reads as TGTGCCAGCAGCGAATTGGTAGATACGCAGTATTTT.

This clonotype has a count of ten or more. The CDR3 nucleotides are TGTGCCAGCAGCTTAGAGGTCCGGCAGTACTTC. Translating gives CASSLEVRQYF. The chain carries TRBV11-2 and TRBJ2-7, with D unresolved. Germline-derived CDR1 and CDR2 are SGHAT and FQNNGV. V dropped 0 bases and J dropped 9 bases, with 6 bases sitting between them. The CDR3 is made up of 11 amino acids.

Ten or more counts support this clonotype. The chain recombines TRBV20-1 with TRBJ1-6; D possibly corresponds to TRBD1 (6 bases). The V gene lost 5 bases and the J gene lost 7 bases, with 12 bases spanning the gap. The germline CDR1 and CDR2 sequences are DFQATT and SNEGSKA (reference sequence). The CDR3 is made up of 13 amino acids. The CDR3 DNA reads as TGCAGTGCTTCTCGGGACATCAATTCACCCCTCCACTTT. Protein: CSASRDINSPLHF.